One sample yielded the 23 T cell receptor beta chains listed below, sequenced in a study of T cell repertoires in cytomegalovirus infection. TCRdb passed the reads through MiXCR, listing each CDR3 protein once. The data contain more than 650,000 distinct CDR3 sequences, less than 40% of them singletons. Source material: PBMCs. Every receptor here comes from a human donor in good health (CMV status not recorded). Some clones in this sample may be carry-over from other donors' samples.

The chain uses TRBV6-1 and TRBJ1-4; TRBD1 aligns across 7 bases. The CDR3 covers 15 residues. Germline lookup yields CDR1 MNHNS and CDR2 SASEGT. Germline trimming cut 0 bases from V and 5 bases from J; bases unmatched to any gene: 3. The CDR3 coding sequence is TGTGCCAGCAGTGAAGCAACAGGGGCGAATGAAAAACTGTTTTTT. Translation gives CASSEATGANEKLFF.

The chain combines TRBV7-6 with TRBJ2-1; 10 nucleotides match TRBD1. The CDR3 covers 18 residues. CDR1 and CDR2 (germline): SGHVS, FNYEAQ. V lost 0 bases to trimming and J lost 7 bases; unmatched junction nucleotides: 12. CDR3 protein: CASSLAKRDRGLWNEQFF. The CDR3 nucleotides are TGTGCCAGCAGCTTAGCGAAAAGGGACAGGGGTCTGTGGAATGAGCAGTTCTTC.

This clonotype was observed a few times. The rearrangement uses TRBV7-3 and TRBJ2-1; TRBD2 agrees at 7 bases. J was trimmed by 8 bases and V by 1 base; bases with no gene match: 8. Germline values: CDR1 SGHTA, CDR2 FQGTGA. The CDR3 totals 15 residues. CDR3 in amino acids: CASSLMAGVRDEQFF. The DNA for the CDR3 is TGTGCCAGCAGCTTAATGGCGGGGGTGCGCGATGAGCAGTTCTTC.

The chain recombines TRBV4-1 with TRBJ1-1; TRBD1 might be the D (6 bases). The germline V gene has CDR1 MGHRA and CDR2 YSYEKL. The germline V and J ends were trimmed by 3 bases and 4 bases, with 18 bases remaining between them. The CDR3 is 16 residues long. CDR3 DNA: TGCGCCAGCAGCCACGACGATAAAAGGGGGTTCACTGAAGCTTTCTTT. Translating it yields CASSHDDKRGFTEAFF.

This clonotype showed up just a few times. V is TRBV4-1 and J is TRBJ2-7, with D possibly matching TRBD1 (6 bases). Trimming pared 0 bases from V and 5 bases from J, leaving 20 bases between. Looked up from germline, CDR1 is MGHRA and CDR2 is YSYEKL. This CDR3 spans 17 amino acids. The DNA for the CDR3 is TGCGCCAGCAGCCAAGATGGTCGCGCAGGGGCAAGGGACGAGCAGTACTTC. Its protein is CASSQDGRAGARDEQYF.

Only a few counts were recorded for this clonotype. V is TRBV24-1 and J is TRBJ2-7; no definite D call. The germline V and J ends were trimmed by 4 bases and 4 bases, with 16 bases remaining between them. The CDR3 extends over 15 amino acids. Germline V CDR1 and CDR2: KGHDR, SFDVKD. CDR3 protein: CATSDPSEVPYEQYF. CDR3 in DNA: TGTGCCACCAGTGACCCGTCGGAAGTGCCGTACGAGCAGTACTTC.

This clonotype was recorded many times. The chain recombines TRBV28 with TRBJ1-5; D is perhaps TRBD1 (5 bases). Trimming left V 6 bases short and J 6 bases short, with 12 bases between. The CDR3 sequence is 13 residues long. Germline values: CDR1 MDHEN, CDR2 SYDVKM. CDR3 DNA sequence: TGTGCCAGCAGCCCCCGGGGCAGTCAGCCCCAGCATTTT. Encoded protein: CASSPRGSQPQHF.

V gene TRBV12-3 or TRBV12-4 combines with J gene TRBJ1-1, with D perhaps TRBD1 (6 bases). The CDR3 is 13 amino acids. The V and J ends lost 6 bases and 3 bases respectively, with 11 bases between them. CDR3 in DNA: TGTGCCAGCAGATCCAGGGGACACACTGAAGCTTTCTTT. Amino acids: CASRSRGHTEAFF.

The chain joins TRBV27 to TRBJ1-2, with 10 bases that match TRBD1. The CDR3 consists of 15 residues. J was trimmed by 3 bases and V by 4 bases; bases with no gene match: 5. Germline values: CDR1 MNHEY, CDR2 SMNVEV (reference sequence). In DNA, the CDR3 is TGTGCCAGCAGTTCCGACAGGGGGCTGGACTATGGCTACACCTTC. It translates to CASSSDRGLDYGYTF.

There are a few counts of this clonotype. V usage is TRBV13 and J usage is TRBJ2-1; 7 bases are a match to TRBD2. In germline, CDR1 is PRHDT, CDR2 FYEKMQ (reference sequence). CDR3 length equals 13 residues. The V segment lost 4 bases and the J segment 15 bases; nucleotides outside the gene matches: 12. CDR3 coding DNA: TGTGCCAGCAGCTGGACACTAGCGCCCCAGGCGTTCTTC. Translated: CASSWTLAPQAFF.

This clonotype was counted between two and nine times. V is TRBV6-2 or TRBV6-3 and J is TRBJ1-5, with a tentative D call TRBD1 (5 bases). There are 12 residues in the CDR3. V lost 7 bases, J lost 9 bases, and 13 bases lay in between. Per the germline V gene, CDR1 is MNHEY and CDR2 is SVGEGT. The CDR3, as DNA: TGTGCCAGCACCACGGCAGGGCTGCCCCAGCATTTT. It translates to CASTTAGLPQHF.

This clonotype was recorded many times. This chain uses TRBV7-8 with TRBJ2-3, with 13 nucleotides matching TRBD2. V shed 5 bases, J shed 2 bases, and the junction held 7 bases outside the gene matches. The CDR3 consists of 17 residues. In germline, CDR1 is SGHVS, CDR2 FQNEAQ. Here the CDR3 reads CASSPRTSGSPTDTQYF. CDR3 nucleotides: TGTGCCAGCAGCCCTCGGACTAGCGGGAGCCCCACAGATACGCAGTATTTT. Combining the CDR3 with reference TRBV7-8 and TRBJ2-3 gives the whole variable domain GAGVSQSPRYKVAKRGQDVALRCDPISGHVSLFWYQQALGQGPEFLTYFQNEAQLDKSGLPSDRFFAERPEGSVSTLKIQRTQQEDSAVYLCASSPRTSGSPTDTQYFGPGTRLTVL.

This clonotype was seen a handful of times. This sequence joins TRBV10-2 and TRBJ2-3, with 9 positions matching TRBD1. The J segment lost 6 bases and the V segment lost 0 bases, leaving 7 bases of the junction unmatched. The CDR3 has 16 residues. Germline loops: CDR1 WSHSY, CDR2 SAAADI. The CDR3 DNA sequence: TGCGCCAGCAGTGAGTCGACAGGGACAGGGCACGATACGCAGTATTTT. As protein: CASSESTGTGHDTQYF.

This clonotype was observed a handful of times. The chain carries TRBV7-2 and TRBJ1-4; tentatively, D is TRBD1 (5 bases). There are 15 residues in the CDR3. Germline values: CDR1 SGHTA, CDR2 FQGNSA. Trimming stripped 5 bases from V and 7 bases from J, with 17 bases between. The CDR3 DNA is TGTGCCAGCAGCCCACAAGGCGGGGCGAGTGAAAAACTGTTTTTT. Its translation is CASSPQGGASEKLFF.

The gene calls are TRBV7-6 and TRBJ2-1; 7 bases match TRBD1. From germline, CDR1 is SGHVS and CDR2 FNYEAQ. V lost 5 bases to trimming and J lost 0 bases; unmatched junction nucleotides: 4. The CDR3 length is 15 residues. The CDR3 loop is CASSADRASYNEQFF. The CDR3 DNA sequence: TGTGCCAGCAGCGCAGACAGGGCCTCCTACAATGAGCAGTTCTTC.

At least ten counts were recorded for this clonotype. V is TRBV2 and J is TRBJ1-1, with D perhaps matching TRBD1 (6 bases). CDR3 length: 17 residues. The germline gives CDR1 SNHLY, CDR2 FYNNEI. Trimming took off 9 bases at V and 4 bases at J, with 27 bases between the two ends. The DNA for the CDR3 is TGTGCCAGTTTACCCTTTTGGTCTAGGGGGGCTAGCACTGAAGCTTTCTTT. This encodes CASLPFWSRGASTEAFF.

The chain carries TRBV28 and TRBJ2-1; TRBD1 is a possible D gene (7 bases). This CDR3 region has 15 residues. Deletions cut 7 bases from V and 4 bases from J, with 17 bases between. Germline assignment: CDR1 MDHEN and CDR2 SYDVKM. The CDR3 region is CASIPRRGLYNEQFF. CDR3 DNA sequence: TGTGCCAGCATCCCACGGAGGGGGCTTTACAATGAGCAGTTCTTC.

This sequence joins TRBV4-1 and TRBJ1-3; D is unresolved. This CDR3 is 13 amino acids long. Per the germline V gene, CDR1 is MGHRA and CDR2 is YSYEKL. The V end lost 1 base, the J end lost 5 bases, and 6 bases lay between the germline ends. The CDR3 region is CASSQGDRNTIYF. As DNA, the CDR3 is TGCGCCAGCAGCCAAGGAGATAGAAACACCATATATTTT.

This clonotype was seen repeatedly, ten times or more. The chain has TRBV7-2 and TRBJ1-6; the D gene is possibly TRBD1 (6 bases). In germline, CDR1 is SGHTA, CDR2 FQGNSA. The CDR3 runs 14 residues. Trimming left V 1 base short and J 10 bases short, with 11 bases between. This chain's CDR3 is CASSLGDIRSPLHF. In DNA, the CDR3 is TGTGCCAGCAGCTTAGGGGACATAAGATCACCCCTCCACTTT. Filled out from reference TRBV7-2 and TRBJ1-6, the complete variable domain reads GAGVSQSPSNKVTEKGKDVELRCDPISGHTALYWYRQSLGQGLEFLIYFQGNSAPDKSGLPSDRFSAERTGGSVSTLTIQRTQQEDSAVYLCASSLGDIRSPLHFGNGTRLTVT.

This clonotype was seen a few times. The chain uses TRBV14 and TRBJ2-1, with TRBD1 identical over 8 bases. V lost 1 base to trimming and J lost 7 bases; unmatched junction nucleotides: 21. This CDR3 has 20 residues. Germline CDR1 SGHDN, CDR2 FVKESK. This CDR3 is CASSQVDRDGSANPANEQFF. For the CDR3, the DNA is TGTGCCAGCAGCCAAGTGGACAGGGACGGTAGCGCGAACCCGGCTAATGAGCAGTTCTTC. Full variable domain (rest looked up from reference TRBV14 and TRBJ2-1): EAGVTQFPSHSVIEKGQTVTLRCDPISGHDNLYWYRRVMGKEIKFLLHFVKESKQDESGMPNNRFLAERTGGTYSTLKVQPAELEDSGVYFCASSQVDRDGSANPANEQFFGPGTRLTVL.

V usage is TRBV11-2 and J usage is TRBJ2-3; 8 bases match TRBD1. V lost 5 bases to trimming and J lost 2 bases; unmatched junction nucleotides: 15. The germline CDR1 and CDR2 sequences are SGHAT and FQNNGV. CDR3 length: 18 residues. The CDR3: CASSPSRGQVGLTDTQYF. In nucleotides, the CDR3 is TGTGCCAGCAGCCCCAGCCGGGGACAGGTTGGCCTCACAGATACGCAGTATTTT.

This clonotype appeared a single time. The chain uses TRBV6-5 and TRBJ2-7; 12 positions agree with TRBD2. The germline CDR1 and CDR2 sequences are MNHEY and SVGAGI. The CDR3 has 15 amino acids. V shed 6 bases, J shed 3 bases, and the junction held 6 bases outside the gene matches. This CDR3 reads CASRRTSGVGYEQYF. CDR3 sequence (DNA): TGTGCCAGCAGAAGGACTAGCGGGGTGGGCTACGAGCAGTACTTC.

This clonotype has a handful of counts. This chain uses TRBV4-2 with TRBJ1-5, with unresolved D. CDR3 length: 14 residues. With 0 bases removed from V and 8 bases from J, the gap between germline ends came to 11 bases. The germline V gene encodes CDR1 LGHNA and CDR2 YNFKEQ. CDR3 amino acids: CASSQDGRMEPQHF. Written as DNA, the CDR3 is TGTGCCAGCAGCCAAGATGGGCGAATGGAGCCCCAGCATTTT.